These 12 T cell receptor beta chains originate from one sample sequenced in a study of cytomegalovirus exposure and HLA in healthy donors. With 60 Vbeta and 13 Jbeta primers, the PCR was carried out. Generated by immunoSEQ multiplex PCR, the TCRdb table keeps only in-frame clones and is missing some. The profile covers some 160,000 clones, with roughly 80% appearing a single time and less than 2.5% taken by the ten largest. The sample was PBMCs. The receptors come from a man in his forties or fifties in good health and CMV-seropositive.

The sample holds a few counts of this clone. The V and J genes are TRBV6-1 and TRBJ1-2; perhaps TRBD1 as D (5 bases). Trimming pared 2 bases from V and 0 bases from J, leaving 22 bases between. Germline assignment: CDR1 MNHNS and CDR2 SASEGT. The CDR3 covers 19 residues. The CDR3 bases are TGTGCCAGCAGTGAATTACTCGGACATCTGGTAAAAACTAACTATGGCTACACCTTC. This sequence encodes CASSELLGHLVKTNYGYTF.

The chain joins TRBV28 to TRBJ2-2; D perhaps matches TRBD1 (5 bases). V lost 1 base, J lost 6 bases, and 9 bases lay in between. The CDR3 runs 14 residues. CDR1 MDHEN and CDR2 SYDVKM come from the germline V gene. Here the CDR3 reads CASSLSGFAGELFF. The CDR3 region has the DNA TGTGCCAGCAGTTTATCAGGGTTTGCCGGGGAGCTGTTTTTT.

This clone came up once. This chain's CDR3 is CASTLRGGLYSNQPQHF. The CDR3 DNA is TGTGCCAGCACCCTTAGAGGAGGCCTCTATAGCAATCAGCCCCAGCATTTT. The V and J genes are TRBV5-8 and TRBJ1-5; D uncertain. This CDR3 spans 17 amino acids. Germline V gives CDR1 SGHTS, CDR2 YDEGEE. The V end lost 6 bases, the J end lost 0 bases, and 19 bases lay between the germline ends.

The CDR3 nucleotides read TGCGCCAGCAGCCTTGGGGGGACCGGGGAGCTGTTTTTT. This translates into CASSLGGTGELFF. The chain has TRBV4-3 and TRBJ2-2; possibly TRBD2 for D (6 bases). Germline V gene lookup returns CDR1 LGHNA and CDR2 YSLEER. CDR3 length: 13 residues. V lost 4 bases and J 5 bases, leaving 8 bases between the germline ends.

The V gene is TRBV11-3, the J gene TRBJ2-1; weak D call: TRBD1 (5 bases). The CDR3 is made up of 13 amino acids. V was clipped by 3 bases and J by 7 bases, with 10 bases between them. Germline V gene sequence: CDR1 SGHNT, CDR2 YENEEA. CDR3 sequence: CASSFQGRNEQFF. The CDR3 bases are TGTGCCAGCAGCTTTCAGGGCCGGAATGAGCAGTTCTTC.

The CDR3 spells CASSPPGQGSTEAFF. In nucleotides, the CDR3 is TGCGCCAGCAGCCCGCCCGGACAGGGATCCACTGAAGCTTTCTTT. The chain employs TRBV5-1 and TRBJ1-1, with TRBD1 matching 8 bases. V was clipped by 4 bases and J by 4 bases; unmatched bases: 9. Germline CDR1 reads SGHRS; CDR2 reads YFSETQ. This CDR3 region has 15 residues. Full variable domain (remainder filled in from reference TRBV5-1 and TRBJ1-1): KAGVTQTPRYLIKTRGQQVTLSCSPISGHRSVSWYQQTPGQGLQFLFEYFSETQRNKGNFPGRFSGRQFSNSRSEMNVSTLELGDSALYLCASSPPGQGSTEAFFGQGTRLTVV.

The chain links TRBV29-1 to TRBJ2-5; D is perhaps TRBD1 (7 bases). This CDR3 region has 14 residues. Trimming left V 0 bases short and J 9 bases short, with 17 bases between. CDR1 is SQVTM, CDR2 ANQGSEA, per germline. The CDR3 protein is CSVEDQGGLRAQYF. In DNA, the CDR3 is TGCAGCGTTGAAGATCAGGGGGGCCTCAGGGCCCAGTACTTC.

The rearrangement links TRBV4-3 to TRBJ2-7, with TRBD1 identical over 8 bases. CDR3 size: 16 residues. Germline CDR1 LGHNA, CDR2 YSLEER. Trimming removed 1 base from V and 3 bases from J; junction bases left unmatched: 8. The CDR3: CASSQGVYRGNYEQYF. The CDR3 region has the DNA TGCGCCAGCAGCCAAGGGGTGTACAGGGGGAACTACGAGCAGTACTTC.

The chain employs TRBV12-5 and TRBJ1-2; TRBD1 agrees at 8 bases. CDR1 is LGHNT and CDR2 is FRNRAP in the germline V gene. Unmatched junction bases numbered 11, after V lost 7 bases and J lost 7 bases. This CDR3 is 14 amino acids long. CDR3 in DNA: TGTGCTAGTGCCGCCCAGGGGCAGGGGGCTGGCTACACCTTC. Amino acid sequence: CASAAQGQGAGYTF.

V and J are TRBV6-6 and TRBJ2-3; 9 bases map to TRBD1. From germline, CDR1 is MNHNY and CDR2 SVGAGI (reference sequence). CDR3 length equals 15 residues. V gave up 0 bases and J gave up 4 bases; unmatched junction bases: 2. CDR3 bases: TGTGCCAGCAGTTACTCGGGGACAGGGTCAGATACGCAGTATTTT. The encoded protein is CASSYSGTGSDTQYF.

This chain joins TRBV14 and TRBJ2-1; no clear D gene. The CDR3 runs 15 residues. CDR1 and CDR2 (germline): SGHDN, FVKESK. The V gene lost 0 bases and the J gene lost 3 bases, with 9 bases spanning the gap. The CDR3 reads CASSQDRAFYNEQFF. Here the CDR3 DNA reads TGTGCCAGCAGCCAAGATCGCGCCTTCTACAATGAGCAGTTCTTC.

This clone was seen only once. V usage is TRBV7-2 and J usage is TRBJ2-5; 10 bases line up with TRBD1. CDR3 length: 16 residues. The germline V gene has CDR1 SGHTA and CDR2 FQGNSA. Trimming cost V 1 base and J 5 bases; bases outside gene matches: 7. The CDR3 loop reads CASSLVGGGQGETQYF. The CDR3 DNA follows: TGTGCCAGCAGCTTAGTAGGGGGGGGACAGGGGGAGACCCAGTACTTC. Filled out from reference TRBV7-2 and TRBJ2-5, the complete variable domain reads GAGVSQSPSNKVTEKGKDVELRCDPISGHTALYWYRQSLGQGLEFLIYFQGNSAPDKSGLPSDRFSAERTGGSVSTLTIQRTQQEDSAVYLCASSLVGGGQGETQYFGPGTRLLVL.